The present T cell receptor (beta chain) was sequenced within a study of graft-versus-host responses after intestinal transplantation (dated by TCRdb to the early 2020s). About the investigation overall: The transplants that recipients received were multivisceral, liver-intestinal, or isolated intestinal. Anti-thymocyte globulin induction was given to all recipients, followed by maintenance tacrolimus and steroids for around three years. Bulk TCR-beta CDR3 sequencing was used to track graft-versus-host and host-versus-graft alloreactive T cell clones in the graft, circulation and bone marrow after intestinal transplantation. Alloreactive clones were identified by sequencing pre-transplant mixed lymphocyte reaction products and comparing them with unstimulated pre-transplant donor and recipient T cells. The cohort enrolled fewer than 25 intestinal transplant recipients including one retransplant, and a few patients lacking pretransplant specimens were excluded. A peak of at least 4% donor T cells among recipient peripheral blood mononuclear cells was the definition used for donor T cell macrochimerism. Rather than being sequenced by the commercial service, samples from a few later patients were sequenced in-house on an Illumina MiSeq and processed with MiXCR. Here is what the overall study found, with its caveats: Early after transplant, peak levels of circulating GvH clones were associated with declines in HvG clones. GvH clones were detected in recipient bone marrow, and some appeared earlier in ileal mucosa or blood, consistent with an intestinal mucosal origin. In the allografts of patients with donor T cell macrochimerism, GvH to HvG T cell clonal ratios were high. The conclusions were limited by the relatively low number and heterogeneity of the intestinal transplant patients.

As for this clone: Its antigen is unknown. Base-call qualities are not available, and no considerably larger clone is one nucleotide away.

Libraries were built with the immunoSEQ multiplex PCR assay. High-throughput TCR-beta CDR3 sequencing of genomic DNA from most patients was performed by Adaptive Biotechnologies. Turning to the authors' computational methods: TCR sequencing data were retrieved from Adaptive's ImmunoSEQ software for roughly 17 patients, whereas a few other patients were processed with MiXCR and VDJtools. CDR3 nucleotide sequences shared between donor and recipient were removed because the origin of such sequences could not be assigned. To count as alloreactive, a clone needed at least 2-fold expansion over unstimulated cells and a minimum CFSE-low frequency of 0.002% (template counts) or 0.001% (read counts). Mappable clones were those detected in sequenced pre-transplant spleen, lymph node, or MLR CFSE-low populations of the donor or recipient. Cumulative frequency of alloreactive clones was calculated as a percentage of all sequences weighted by copy number. TCRdb provides this immuneACCESS table in a form limited to in-frame rearrangements. Some clones are lacking; in checked studies, under half of them reflect an unresolved V gene, and why the rest are absent is not known. D and trimming were read from the DNA, whereas the V and J calls and clone size are those reported in that table. In this sample the table shows about 64,000 clones, around nine tenths of which occur a single time. Together, the top ten hold around 7% of the sample.

Bone marrow was aspirated after transplant from the posterior iliac crest or another site chosen by the physician. The TCR originated in a human patient who received an intestinal transplant, so some T cells may come from the graft donor. The sample was bone marrow, taken 734 days after intestinal transplantation.

The CDR3: CASSDRAMNTEAFF. The DNA reads TGCGCCAGCAGTGACAGGGCCATGAACACTGAAGCTTTCTTT. The chain was built from TRBV10-2 and TRBJ1-1; a weak D assignment points to TRBD1 (5 bases agree). The junction carries 8 bases between V and J, which are trimmed by 3 bases and 0 bases respectively. The CDR3 holds 14 amino acids from the cysteine to the phenylalanine. Solely the CDR3 DNA is kept, with 42 bases framed from the first base. CDR1 and CDR2 are read off the germline V gene as WSHSY and SAAADI.